The sequence of this T cell receptor (beta chain) was determined in a study of T cells in women clearing cervical HPV infection. This clone is classed as medium-sized (0.01 to 0.1%) by frequency. The CDR3 end is not reached by the read, which stops 3 residues before it; the germline J gene fills it in. Germline assignment: CDR1 MNHNS and CDR2 SASEGT. This CDR3 spans 15 amino acids. The V segment lost 0 bases and the J segment 4 bases; nucleotides outside the gene matches: 1. Some clones are missing from TCRdb's copy, which holds only in-frame ones; the method was immunoSEQ multiplex PCR. The sample features roughly 35,000 clones, with around 3.9% in its top ten.

The TCR was taken from a woman aged 18-70 years with a cervical HPV16 infection that either progressed to CIN3+ or cleared (not recorded which). The chain is built from TRBV6-1 and TRBJ2-1, with 9 bases aligning to TRBD2. Sequencing was carried out using blood buffy coat. CDR3 loop: CASSEASGGYNEQFF. The part of the CDR3 DNA that was read is TGTGCCAGCAGTGAAGCTAGCGGGGGTTACAATGAG.